The 3 T cell receptor beta chains below come from one sample, sequenced in a study of T cell clonality in common variable immunodeficiency. The assay was immunoSEQ multiplex PCR, and TCRdb's table has in-frame clones only and misses some. The sample was found to contain under 45,000 clones, and every one recurs. Sample: peripheral blood mononuclear cells. These receptors were collected from a person aged 18-70 years in good health.

This clone was detected ten times or more. With the read ending 3 residues before the CDR3 end, the germline J gene is used to fill in that end. The chain recombines TRBV29-1 with TRBJ1-1; D unresolved. CDR3 length equals 13 residues. Deletions cut 7 bases from V and 0 bases from J, with 12 bases between. The germline V gene has CDR1 SQVTM and CDR2 ANQGSEA. CDR3 protein: CSAVQNLNTEAFF. The part of the CDR3 DNA that was read is TGCAGCGCTGTACAGAACCTGAACACTGAA.

This clone was recorded many times. From the germline J gene comes the end of the CDR3, since the read stops 3 residues before it. This chain joins TRBV5-6 and TRBJ2-5; TRBD1 matches 7 bases. With 5 bases clipped from V and 0 bases from J, the junction kept 1 base outside the gene matches. Germline CDR1 SGHDT, CDR2 YYEEEE. The CDR3 runs to 13 residues. The DNA read from the CDR3 is TGTGCCAGCAGAAGGGGGCACCAAGAGACC. Protein sequence: CASRRGHQET. The full CDR3 sequence reads CASRRGHQETQYF.

With respect to this clone: The read is 3 residues too short to cover the CDR3 end, so that end is filled in from the germline J gene. The chain recombines TRBV2 with TRBJ2-2, with D possibly being TRBD2 (7 bases). This CDR3 contains 14 residues. Germline CDR1 reads SNHLY; CDR2 reads FYNNEI. The CDR3 bases that were read are TGTGCCAGCAGTGAAGCGCGGGGGCCAGAAAAG. Protein sequence: CASSEARGPEK. The whole CDR3 is CASSEARGPEKLFF. The variable domain in full, with the rest retrieved from reference TRBV2 and TRBJ2-2, is EPEVTQTPSHQVTQMGQEVILRCVPISNHLYFYWYRQILGQKVEFLVSFYNNEISEKSEIFDDQFSVERPDGSNFTLKIRSTKLEDSAMYFCASSEARGPEKLFFGEGSRLTVL.